The T cell receptor beta chain under discussion was sequenced for a study of breast tumors, draining lymph nodes, adjacent tissues. Study conclusions and caveats: Tumor T cell lymph node origin was a supported hypothesis, not proven. Luminal-like breast cancer showed significantly greater tumor-nontumor repertoire similarity than basal-like breast cancer did. The data were judged consistent with most tumor T cells coming from lymph node and expanding in tumor. Compared with lymph nodes, tumors were less diverse; compared with nontumor tissue, more.

The lymph nodes were axillary draining lymph nodes from breast cancer patients. TCRdb fed the multiplex PCR reads into MiXCR, producing one record per CDR3 protein. The sample carries under 350,000 distinct CDR3 sequences, over 30% recorded once. As concerns this clonotype: Its antigen is currently unknown. One junction end does not reproduce the germline sequence, and a read error may be involved.

This clonotype originated in a female donor with breast cancer. Some clones in this sample may be carry-over from other donors' samples. The sample was axillary lymph node tissue.

The CDR3 DNA follows: TGTGCCAGCAATACCGCCTGGGAGCGGTACTTC. Its translation: CASNTAWERYF. This chain links TRBV28 with TRBJ2-7, with D possibly TRBD2 on 5 matching bases. Germline V CDR1 and CDR2: MDHEN, SYDVKM. This CDR3 region has 11 residues. Full variable domain (rest looked up from reference TRBV28 and TRBJ2-7): DVKVTQSSRYLVKRTGEKVFLECVQDMDHENMFWYRQDPGLGLRLIYFSYDVKMKEKGDIPEGYSVSREKKERFSLILESASTNQTSMYLCASNTAWERYFGPGTRLTVT.